These T cell receptor beta chains were read from a single sample in a study of graft-versus-host responses after intestinal transplantation. Some clones are missing from TCRdb's copy, which holds only in-frame ones; the method was immunoSEQ multiplex PCR. This table holds approximately 14,000 clones, 70% found once. Material: ileum tissue, obtained 700 to 800 days after intestinal transplantation. All receptors derive from a human patient who received an intestinal transplant, so some T cells may come from the graft donor. Each CDR3 is given with its conserved first and last residue. Each record gives: V gene, clone size, D gene, J gene, CDR3 protein, CDR3 DNA. A D gene is named only where the DNA matches it firmly. Some rows mark clone size as missing; the rest say once, few, many or name a class of expanded clone.

>TRBV20-1|.|.|TRBJ2-5
CSALGETQYF
TGCAGTGCTCTGGGAGAGACCCAGTACTTC
>TRBV27|few|.|TRBJ2-2
CASSLIPGPNTGELFF
TGTGCCAGCAGTTTGATTCCGGGACCGAACACCGGGGAGCTGTTTTTT
>TRBV5-6|.|.|TRBJ1-2
CASSLDSYGYTF
TGTGCCAGCAGCTTGGACAGCTATGGCTACACCTTC
>TRBV10-1|once|.|TRBJ2-1
CASSESGGDEQFF
TGCGCCAGCAGTGAGTCAGGTGGAGATGAGCAGTTCTTC
>TRBV5-4|once|.|TRBJ2-5
CASSKDGEELVRRWIETQYF
TGTGCCAGCAGCAAGGATGGAGAAGAGCTAGTCAGGCGGTGGATAGAGACCCAGTACTTC
>TRBV28|.|TRBD2|TRBJ2-4
CASTFPGLAGNIQYF
TGTGCCAGCACTTTCCCGGGGCTAGCGGGAAACATTCAGTACTTC
>TRBV29-1|.|TRBD1|TRBJ1-1
CSVEPDRAITEAFF
TGCAGCGTTGAACCGGACAGGGCAATCACTGAAGCTTTCTTT
>TRBV5-6|once|TRBD1|TRBJ1-2
CASRSAGGFGNYGYTF
TGTGCCAGCAGGTCGGCAGGGGGTTTTGGGAACTATGGCTACACCTTC
>TRBV4-1|few|.|TRBJ2-2
CASSRGPVYGGELFF
TGCGCCAGCAGCCGGGGACCGGTTTATGGCGGGGAGCTGTTTTTT
>TRBV5-1|few|.|TRBJ1-6
CASSLEEVSPLHF
TGCGCCAGCAGCTTGGAAGAAGTTTCACCCCTCCACTTT
>TRBV30|once|.|TRBJ2-7
CAWSAGASYEQYF
TGTGCCTGGAGCGCTGGGGCTAGCTACGAGCAGTACTTC
>TRBV6-5|.|.|TRBJ1-2
CASSYSRTAYGYTF
TGTGCCAGCAGTTACTCGAGGACAGCCTATGGCTACACCTTC
>TRBV4-2|.|TRBD1|TRBJ2-2
CASSQEGTGGTGELFF
TGTGCCAGCAGCCAGGAGGGGACAGGGGGCACCGGGGAGCTGTTTTTT
>TRBV5-1|.|TRBD2|TRBJ2-2
CASSLGGRTGELFF
TGCGCCAGCAGCTTGGGCGGGAGGACCGGGGAGCTGTTTTTT
>TRBV2|.|TRBD1|TRBJ2-7
CASRPGQSSYEQYF
TGTGCCAGCAGGCCGGGACAGAGTTCCTACGAGCAGTACTTC
>TRBV29-1|.|TRBD2|TRBJ2-5
CSSLAGNGETQYF
TGCAGCTCCTTAGCGGGAAACGGAGAGACCCAGTACTTC
>TRBV7-2|.|.|TRBJ1-5
CASSLGPGAKSQHF
TGTGCCAGCAGCTTAGGGCCAGGGGCCAAGTCCCAGCATTTT
>TRBV5-8|.|.|TRBJ1-5
CASNLEGVQPQHF
TGTGCCAGCAACCTAGAAGGGGTTCAGCCCCAGCATTTT
>TRBV7-5|.|.|TRBJ1-6
CASSHRTGTNSPLHF
TGTGCCAGCAGCCACCGGACAGGCACTAATTCACCCCTCCACTTT
>TRBV11-2|medium-sized|.|TRBJ1-4
CASSFSGATNEKLFF
TGTGCCAGCAGCTTCTCAGGGGCCACTAATGAAAAACTGTTTTTT
>TRBV5-4|few|.|TRBJ2-3
CASSQHRDTQYF
TGTGCCAGCAGCCAACACAGAGATACGCAGTATTTT
>TRBV30|.|.|TRBJ1-6
CACHSSSYNSPLHF
TGTGCCTGCCACAGTAGCTCCTATAATTCACCCCTCCACTTT
>TRBV28|once|TRBD2|TRBJ2-1
CASSPTSGRSNEQFF
TGTGCCAGCAGCCCGACTAGCGGGAGAAGTAATGAGCAGTTCTTC
>TRBV7-9|few|.|TRBJ2-3
CASSLELGGTDTQYF
TGTGCCAGCAGCTTGGAATTAGGGGGCACAGATACGCAGTATTTT
>TRBV30|.|TRBD1|TRBJ1-5
CAWPPRGGPYSNQPQHF
TGTGCCTGGCCCCCCAGGGGGGGGCCCTATAGCAATCAGCCCCAGCATTTT
>TRBV30|.|.|TRBJ1-1
CAWTRTATEAFF
TGTGCCTGGACGAGGACAGCCACTGAAGCTTTCTTT
>TRBV2|.|TRBD1|TRBJ1-1
CASHQARQGGTAFF
TGTGCCAGCCACCAAGCCCGACAGGGCGGTACAGCTTTCTTT
>TRBV6-5|.|TRBD1|TRBJ2-7
CASSSGQGSYEQYF
TGTGCCAGCAGTTCGGGACAGGGCTCCTACGAGCAGTACTTC
>TRBV4-1|.|.|TRBJ1-3
CASSQGPRIIFFSGNTIYF
TGCGCCAGCAGCCAAGGTCCTCGGATAATCTTCTTCTCTGGAAACACCATATATTTT
>TRBV2|medium-sized|.|TRBJ1-2
CASRYGVGYTF
TGTGCCAGCAGGTACGGGGTTGGCTACACCTTC
>TRBV7-8|few|.|TRBJ2-7
CASSSPLWGEQYF
TGTGCCAGCAGCTCCCCACTGTGGGGCGAGCAGTACTTC
>TRBV6-1|.|TRBD1|TRBJ1-5
CASSDRDSNQPQHF
TGTGCCAGCAGCGACAGGGATAGCAATCAGCCCCAGCATTTT
>TRBV2|few|.|TRBJ1-2
CTSSEAGEANGYTF
TGTACCAGCAGTGAAGCGGGGGAGGCGAATGGCTACACCTTC
>TRBV5-1|few|TRBD2|TRBJ2-5
CASSSTSGSWETQYF
TGCGCCAGCAGCTCGACTAGCGGGAGTTGGGAGACCCAGTACTTC
>TRBV30|.|.|TRBJ2-5
CAWKSGRQETQYF
TGTGCCTGGAAGAGCGGGCGTCAAGAGACCCAGTACTTC
>TRBV11-2|.|TRBD2|TRBJ2-7
CASSLVVAGGMYEQYF
TGTGCCAGCAGCTTAGTAGTAGCGGGGGGGATGTACGAGCAGTACTTC
>TRBV11-2|.|.|TRBJ2-7
CASSLDYRGEQYF
TGTGCCAGCAGCTTAGACTACCGAGGGGAGCAGTACTTC
>TRBV4-1|few|TRBD2|TRBJ2-1
CASSHNSGSYNEQFF
TGCGCCAGCAGCCATAATAGCGGGAGTTACAATGAGCAGTTCTTC
>TRBV14|.|TRBD2|TRBJ2-5
CASSPLAGGLGETQYF
TGTGCCAGCAGCCCCCTAGCGGGGGGCCTGGGGGAGACCCAGTACTTC
>TRBV28|.|.|TRBJ2-7
CASKQGVNEQYF
TGTGCCAGTAAACAGGGAGTCAATGAGCAGTACTTC
>TRBV28|.|TRBD1|TRBJ1-4
CASKRQGKTNEKLFF
TGTGCCAGCAAGAGACAGGGTAAAACTAATGAAAAACTGTTTTTT